The 19 T cell receptor beta chains in this list originate from one sample, sequenced in a study of CD8 T cells in Susac syndrome. Reverse transcription of about 0.45 to 1 ug RNA was performed with random hexamers. MiXCR, applied by TCRdb to the immunoSEQ multiplex PCR reads, yields one record per CDR3 protein. The sample has around 170,000 distinct CDR3 sequences, more than 95% seen once. Sequencing was done on a sample of CD4+ T cells from PBMCs. The receptors originated from a human donor with Susac syndrome.

The rearrangement joins TRBV20-1 to TRBJ2-2, with TRBD2 as a possible D gene (5 bases). The CDR3 length is 16 residues. In germline, CDR1 is DFQATT, CDR2 SNEGSKA (reference sequence). V was pared by 0 bases and J by 0 bases, with 11 bases between. The CDR3 DNA sequence: TGCAGTGCTAGAGATGTGCAGCGGCCGAACACCGGGGAGCTGTTTTTT. Its protein product is CSARDVQRPNTGELFF.

The chain has TRBV29-1 and TRBJ2-5, with TRBD2 matching 8 bases. The trim removed 5 bases at V and 5 bases at J, leaving 16 bases unmatched. CDR3 size: 16 residues. Germline assignment: CDR1 SQVTM and CDR2 ANQGSEA. The CDR3 DNA sequence: TGCAGCGTTTCTCAAAGGGCGGGAGGTATCGGGGAGACCCAGTACTTC. It encodes CSVSQRAGGIGETQYF. The complete variable domain, with remaining parts taken from reference TRBV29-1 and TRBJ2-5, reads SAVISQKPSRDICQRGTSLTIQCQVDSQVTMMFWYRQQPGQSLTLIATANQGSEATYESGFVIDKFPISRPNLTFSTLTVSNMSPEDSSIYLCSVSQRAGGIGETQYFGPGTRLLVL.

The J gene is TRBJ2-2, the V gene TRBV6-2 or TRBV6-3; D remains ambiguous. Germline V gene lookup returns CDR1 MNHEY and CDR2 SVGEGT. The CDR3 runs to 13 residues. V lost 7 bases, J lost 0 bases, and 6 bases lay in between. CDR3 residues: CASKPTNTGELFF. In DNA form, the CDR3 reads TGTGCCAGCAAACCTACGAACACCGGGGAGCTGTTTTTT.

V and J are TRBV29-1 and TRBJ2-4; 8 positions agree with TRBD2. Germline V CDR1 and CDR2: SQVTM, ANQGSEA. Losses at the gene ends were 4 bases for V and 3 bases for J; bases not matched to a gene: 5. CDR3 length: 14 amino acids. CDR3 nucleotide sequence: TGCAGCGTTGCGGGGGGGTTGGGCAAAAACATTCAGTACTTC. It translates to CSVAGGLGKNIQYF.

The rearrangement joins TRBV12-3 or TRBV12-4 to TRBJ1-5; D is uncertain. V lost 6 bases and J 6 bases, leaving 12 bases between the germline ends. The CDR3 spans 13 residues. Written as DNA, the CDR3 is TGTGCCAGCAGCCTTAGTGGGAGTCAGCCCCAGCATTTT. Translation: CASSLSGSQPQHF.

The V call is TRBV20-1, the J call TRBJ2-3, with D possibly TRBD2 on 6 matching bases. Germline V gene data show CDR1 as DFQATT and CDR2 as SNEGSKA (reference sequence). V was clipped by 3 bases and J by 3 bases, with 10 bases between them. The CDR3 is 13 amino acids. CDR3 sequence reads: CSASGSWTDTQYF. Written as DNA, the CDR3 is TGCAGTGCTAGCGGGAGTTGGACAGATACGCAGTATTTT.

The chain carries TRBV29-1 and TRBJ1-1, with D tentatively TRBD1 (6 bases). CDR3 length: 13 amino acids. The ends were cut back, 6 bases at V and 5 bases at J, with 16 bases in the middle. From germline, CDR1 is SQVTM and CDR2 ANQGSEA. CDR3 sequence (DNA): TGCAGCGTAATCACAGGGTCCGGGACTGAAGCTTTCTTT. This codes for CSVITGSGTEAFF. Drawing the rest from reference TRBV29-1 and TRBJ1-1, the complete variable domain is SAVISQKPSRDICQRGTSLTIQCQVDSQVTMMFWYRQQPGQSLTLIATANQGSEATYESGFVIDKFPISRPNLTFSTLTVSNMSPEDSSIYLCSVITGSGTEAFFGQGTRLTVV.

This chain connects TRBV6-1 to TRBJ2-6; D may match TRBD1 or TRBD2 (5 bases each). V lost 10 bases and J lost 1, with 23 bases in between. The CDR3 spans 18 residues. Germline lookup yields CDR1 MNHNS and CDR2 SASEGT. CDR3 coding DNA: TGTGCCACCAAAGGGTTCCCGGGACGACAATCTGGGGCCAACGTCCTGACTTTC. It encodes CATKGFPGRQSGANVLTF.

V is TRBV14 and J is TRBJ2-2; maybe TRBD2 (6 bases). The V end was cut by 4 bases, the J end by 7 bases, with 13 bases between. Germline V gives CDR1 SGHDN, CDR2 FVKESK. This CDR3 is 14 amino acids long. CDR3 protein: CASSPRLGFGELFF. For the CDR3, the DNA is TGTGCCAGCAGCCCTAGACTAGGGTTCGGGGAGCTGTTTTTT.

This chain uses TRBV20-1 with TRBJ1-1, with a weak D call TRBD1 (5 bases). The ends were cut back, 3 bases at V and 0 bases at J, with 17 bases in the middle. Germline-derived CDR1 and CDR2 are DFQATT and SNEGSKA (reference sequence). This CDR3 is built from 16 residues. DNA for the CDR3: TGCAGTGCTAGTACCCCCTCCGGCAGGGTGAACACTGAAGCTTTCTTT. Translating it yields CSASTPSGRVNTEAFF.

The rearrangement uses TRBV7-2 and TRBJ2-5; 12 bases are shared with TRBD2. The CDR3 sequence is 16 residues long. After removal of 5 bases from V and 5 bases from J, the junction contained 9 bases not matched to a gene. Germline V lookup: CDR1 SGHTA, CDR2 FQGNSA. The CDR3 loop is CASSPRTSGAGETQYF. In nucleotides, the CDR3 is TGTGCCAGCAGCCCCCGGACTAGCGGGGCTGGGGAGACCCAGTACTTC.

This chain joins TRBV30 and TRBJ1-2; TRBD1 agrees at 9 bases. This CDR3 spans 11 amino acids. V was clipped by 8 bases and J by 4 bases; unmatched bases: 2. CDR1 GTSNPN and CDR2 SVGIG come from the germline V gene (reference sequence). Written as DNA, the CDR3 is TGTGCCCAGACAGGGGGCTATGGCTACACCTTC. It is translated as CAQTGGYGYTF.

The chain has TRBV4-3 and TRBJ2-5; unclear D gene. This CDR3 is built from 15 residues. Trimming stripped 1 base from V and 5 bases from J, with 14 bases between. Germline V gene sequence: CDR1 LGHNA, CDR2 YSLEER. CDR3 region: CASSQGFSSWETQYF. CDR3 sequence (DNA): TGCGCCAGCAGCCAAGGTTTCAGCAGTTGGGAGACCCAGTACTTC.

This rearrangement joins TRBV10-3 to TRBJ2-7; D unclear. Germline CDR1 reads ENHRY; CDR2 reads SYGVKD. Trimming removed 7 bases from V and 4 bases from J, with 17 bases in between. The CDR3 contains 14 residues. This chain's CDR3 is CAIKISGPAYEQYV. CDR3 in DNA: TGTGCCATCAAGATTTCAGGACCCGCTTACGAGCAGTACGTC.

The V call is TRBV7-3, the J call TRBJ2-6; the D gene is possibly TRBD2 (6 bases). V was trimmed by 2 bases and J by 1 base, leaving 9 bases between them. The germline V gene encodes CDR1 SGHTA and CDR2 FQGTGA. This CDR3 has 16 amino acids. The CDR3 spells CASSLDGGSGANVLTF. The CDR3 coding sequence is TGTGCCAGCAGCTTAGATGGAGGGTCTGGGGCCAACGTCCTGACTTTC.

The J gene is TRBJ1-2, the V gene TRBV25-1, with D perhaps matching TRBD1 (5 bases). The germline V and J ends were trimmed by 1 base and 7 bases, with 16 bases remaining between them. This CDR3 comprises 15 residues. CDR1 is MGHDK and CDR2 is SYGVNS in the germline V gene. This CDR3 reads CASSELFRGSGGYTF. CDR3 coding DNA: TGTGCCAGCAGTGAATTGTTTCGGGGGAGCGGTGGCTACACCTTC.

The chain has TRBV29-1 and TRBJ1-5; D uncertain. Germline V gene sequence: CDR1 SQVTM, CDR2 ANQGSEA. V was shortened by 2 bases and J by 7 bases, with 12 bases between the two germline ends. The CDR3 length is 13 residues. The DNA for the CDR3 is TGCAGCGTTGAATCGGGGAATGGGCAGCCCCAGCATTTT. Protein: CSVESGNGQPQHF.

The rearrangement uses TRBV28 and TRBJ2-7; 7 nucleotides agree with TRBD1. Germline V CDR1 and CDR2: MDHEN, SYDVKM. This CDR3 region has 12 residues. J lost 2 bases, V lost 10 bases, and 5 bases had no gene match. The CDR3: CAIARGTYEQYF. The CDR3 coding sequence is TGTGCCATAGCCAGGGGGACCTACGAGCAGTACTTC.

The chain recombines TRBV6-4 with TRBJ2-7; D is uncertain. V was shortened by 6 bases and J by 4 bases, with 10 bases between the two germline ends. The V gene's germline CDR1 is MRHNA and CDR2 SNTAGT. The CDR3 has 12 amino acids. The CDR3 coding sequence is TGTGCCAGCAGCGGCAGGCGGTACGAGCAGTACGTC. It translates to CASSGRRYEQYV.